This T cell receptor (beta chain) derives from a study of T-cell reconstitution after alpha-beta-depleted transplantation in children. The length of the CDR3 is 17 residues. Per germline, CDR1 SGHTA and CDR2 FQGNSA. The trim removed 3 bases at V and 1 base at J, leaving 9 bases unmatched. Study-level results: Some patients showed high day-60 TCRbeta diversity, which derived from surviving recipient T cells and thymic progenitors. Approximately two months post-transplant, alpha-beta T cells reportedly originated from several hundred expanded graft clones. From newly produced T cells came most of the T-cell counts and diversity one year after transplant.

Turning to this clonotype: Its specificity is unknown.

Preparation of the TCRbeta library used unique molecular identifiers. From the PCR reads, TCRdb called clonotypes with MiXCR, one entry per CDR3 protein. The table lists 450,000 to 600,000 distinct CDR3 sequences, 13% of them singletons. The sequence was obtained from a male patient between 10 and 17 years old who had a stem cell transplant for acute myeloid leukemia, so the T cells may come from the graft donor. This chain joins TRBV7-2 and TRBJ2-5; 9 nucleotides match TRBD2. Specimen: PBMCs, mostly from graft donor cells, collected 360 days after TCRalphabeta/CD19-depleted stem cell transplant. Here the CDR3 DNA reads TGTGCCAGCAGCTTCGCGTGGGGACTAGCTGGCCAAGAGACCCAGTACTTC. Its translation: CASSFAWGLAGQETQYF.